The T cell receptor beta chain described here comes from a study of cytomegalovirus exposure and HLA in healthy donors. For the study at large: Among the approximately 420 donors who were genotyped, approximately 83% fell in the genetic ancestry cluster that is associated with self-reported Caucasian donors. General study findings and limits: When analyzed later, the rates of TCR association showed variation by HLA locus, with DRB1 the most and HLA-C the fewest. As immune exposure information, only CMV serostatus was available. In a later analysis, V- and J-gene trimming of beta chains associated with a DCLRE1C missense variant, replicated independently.

Germline V gene data show CDR1 as MNHNS and CDR2 as SASEGT. This CDR3 spans 16 amino acids. Unmatched junction bases numbered 8, after V lost 0 bases and J lost 5 bases. Turning to this clone: The antigen is undetermined.

The PCR employed 60 Vbeta primers together with 13 Jbeta primers. Using immunoSEQ multiplex PCR, the repertoire was profiled, and TCRdb retains in-frame clones only, with some absent. Among roughly 120,000 clones, around 9% were seen once, and the ten largest hold 5% to 7%. The sequencing input was PBMCs. The clonotype was recovered from a man in his forties or fifties in good health and CMV-seronegative. V is TRBV6-1 and J is TRBJ1-2; 8 nucleotides align to TRBD1. The CDR3 DNA reads as TGTGCCAGCAGTGAAGCGGACGGGACAGGAGATTATGGCTACACCTTC. It yields the protein CASSEADGTGDYGYTF.